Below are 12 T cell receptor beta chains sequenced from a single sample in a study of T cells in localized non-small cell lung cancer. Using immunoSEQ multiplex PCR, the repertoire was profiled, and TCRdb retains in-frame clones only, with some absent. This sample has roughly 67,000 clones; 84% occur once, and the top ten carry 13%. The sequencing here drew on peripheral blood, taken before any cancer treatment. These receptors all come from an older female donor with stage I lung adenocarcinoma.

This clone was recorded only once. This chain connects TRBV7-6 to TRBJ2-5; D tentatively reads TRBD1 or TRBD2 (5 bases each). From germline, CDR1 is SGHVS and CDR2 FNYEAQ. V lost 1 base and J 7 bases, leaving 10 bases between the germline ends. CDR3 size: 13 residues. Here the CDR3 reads CASSLEEGLTQYF. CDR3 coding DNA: TGTGCCAGCAGCTTAGAAGAGGGGCTGACCCAGTACTTC.

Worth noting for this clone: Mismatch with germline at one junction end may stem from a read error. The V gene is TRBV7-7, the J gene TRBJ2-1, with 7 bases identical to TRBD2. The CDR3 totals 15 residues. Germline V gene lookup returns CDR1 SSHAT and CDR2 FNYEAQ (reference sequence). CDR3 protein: CASSLVVSGYNEQFF. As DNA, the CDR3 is TGTGCTAGCAGCTTAGTTGTTAGCGGGTACAATGAGCAGTTCTTC.

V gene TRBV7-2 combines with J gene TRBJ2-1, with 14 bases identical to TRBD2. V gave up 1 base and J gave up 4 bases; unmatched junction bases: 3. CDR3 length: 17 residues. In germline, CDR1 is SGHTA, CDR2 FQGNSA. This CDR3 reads CASSLVRLAGGYNEQFF. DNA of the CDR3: TGTGCCAGCAGCTTAGTCCGACTAGCGGGGGGGTACAATGAGCAGTTCTTC.

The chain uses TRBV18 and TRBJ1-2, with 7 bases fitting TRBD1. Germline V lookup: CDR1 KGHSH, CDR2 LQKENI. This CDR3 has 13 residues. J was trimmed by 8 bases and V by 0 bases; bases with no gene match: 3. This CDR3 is CASSPPQGYGYTF. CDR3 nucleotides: TGTGCCAGCTCACCACCACAGGGGTACGGCTACACCTTC. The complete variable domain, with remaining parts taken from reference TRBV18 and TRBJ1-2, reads NAGVMQNPRHLVRRRGQEARLRCSPMKGHSHVYWYRQLPEEGLKFMVYLQKENIIDESGMPKERFSAEFPKEGPSILRIQQVVRGDSAAYFCASSPPQGYGYTFGSGTRLTVV.

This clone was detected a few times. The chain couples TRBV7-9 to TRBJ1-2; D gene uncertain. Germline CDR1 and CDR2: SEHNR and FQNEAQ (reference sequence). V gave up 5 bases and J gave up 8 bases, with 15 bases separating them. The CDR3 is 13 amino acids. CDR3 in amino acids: CASSTILGSGYTF. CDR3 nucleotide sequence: TGTGCCAGCAGCACTATTCTGGGGTCGGGCTACACCTTC.

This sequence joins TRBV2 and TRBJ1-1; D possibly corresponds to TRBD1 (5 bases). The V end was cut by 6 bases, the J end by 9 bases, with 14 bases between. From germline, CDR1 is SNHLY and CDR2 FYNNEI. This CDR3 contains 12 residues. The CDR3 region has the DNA TGTGCCAGCAGCTCAACAGGTAGGAAAGCTTTCTTT. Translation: CASSSTGRKAFF.

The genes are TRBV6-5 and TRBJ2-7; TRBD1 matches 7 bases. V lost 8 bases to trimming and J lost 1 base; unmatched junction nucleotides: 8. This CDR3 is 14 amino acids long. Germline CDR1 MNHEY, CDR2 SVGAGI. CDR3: CASGRGGKSYEQYF. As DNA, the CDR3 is TGTGCCAGCGGAAGAGGGGGCAAATCCTACGAGCAGTACTTC.

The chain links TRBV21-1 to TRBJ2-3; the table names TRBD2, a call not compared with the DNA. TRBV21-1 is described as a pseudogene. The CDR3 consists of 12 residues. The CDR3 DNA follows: TGTGCCAGCAGCCCTCTAGCGGATACGCAGTATTTT. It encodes CASSPLADTQYF.

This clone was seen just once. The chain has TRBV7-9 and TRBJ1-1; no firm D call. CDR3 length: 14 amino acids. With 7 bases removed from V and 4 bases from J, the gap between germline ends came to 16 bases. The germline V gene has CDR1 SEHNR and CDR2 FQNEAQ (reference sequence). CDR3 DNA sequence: TGTGCCAGCAATGCCCTCGGTCGGAGCACTGAAGCTTTCTTT. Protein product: CASNALGRSTEAFF.

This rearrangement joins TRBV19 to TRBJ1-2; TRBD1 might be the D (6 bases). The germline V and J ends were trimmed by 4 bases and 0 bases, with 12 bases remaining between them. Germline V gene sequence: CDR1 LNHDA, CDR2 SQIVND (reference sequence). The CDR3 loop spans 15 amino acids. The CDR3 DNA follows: TGTGCCAGTAGTAGAGGACAGTCAGCTAACTATGGCTACACCTTC. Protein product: CASSRGQSANYGYTF.

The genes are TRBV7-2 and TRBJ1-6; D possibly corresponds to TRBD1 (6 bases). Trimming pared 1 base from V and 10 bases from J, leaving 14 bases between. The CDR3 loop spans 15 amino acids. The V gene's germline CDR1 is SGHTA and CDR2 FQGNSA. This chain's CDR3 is CASSLEGERNSPLHF. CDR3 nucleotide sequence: TGTGCCAGCAGCTTAGAGGGGGAGAGAAACTCACCCCTCCACTTT.

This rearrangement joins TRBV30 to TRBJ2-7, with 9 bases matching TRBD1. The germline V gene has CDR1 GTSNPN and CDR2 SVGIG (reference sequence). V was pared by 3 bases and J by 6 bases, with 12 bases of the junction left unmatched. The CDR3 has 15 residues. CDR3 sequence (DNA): TGTGCCTGGAGACTCACAGGGGGCAGAGTAGGCGAGCAGTACTTC. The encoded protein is CAWRLTGGRVGEQYF.